This entry lists 31 T cell receptor beta chains sequenced from one sample in a study of T cells in Graves' hyperthyroidism and ophthalmopathy. Researchers took RNA transcripts and amplified the TCR beta CDR3 regions from them. Researchers ran a first-round RT-PCR on the TCR CDR3 using the HTBI primer set. TCRdb re-called the multiplex PCR reads with MiXCR, one entry per CDR3 protein. The sample shows roughly 500,000 distinct CDR3 sequences, less than 25% of them seen only once. The specimen sequenced was blood. The receptors were gathered from a woman in her twenties or thirties with Graves' ophthalmopathy.

This sequence joins TRBV6-2 or TRBV6-3 and TRBJ1-5, with D possibly being TRBD1 (6 bases). The V gene lost 5 bases and the J gene lost 0 bases, with 26 bases spanning the gap. The CDR3 consists of 20 residues. Germline values: CDR1 MNHEY, CDR2 SVGEGT. CDR3 region: CASSPPAAQWRGHSNQPQHF. In DNA, the CDR3 is TGTGCCAGCAGTCCGCCCGCCGCTCAATGGAGGGGACATAGCAATCAGCCCCAGCATTTT.

This clonotype was detected many times. The CDR3 is CSAAGENRYTF. The CDR3 DNA sequence: TGCAGTGCTGCCGGGGAGAATCGCTACACCTTC. V usage is TRBV20-1 and J usage is TRBJ1-2; no firm D call. V lost 5 bases and J 9 bases, leaving 13 bases between the germline ends. There are 11 residues in the CDR3. Germline V lookup: CDR1 DFQATT, CDR2 SNEGSKA (reference sequence).

The V call is TRBV11-2, the J call TRBJ2-7; 7 nucleotides line up with TRBD2. Germline V gene lookup returns CDR1 SGHAT and CDR2 FQNNGV. The CDR3 runs to 16 residues. The J segment lost 5 bases and the V segment lost 4 bases, leaving 14 bases of the junction unmatched. The chain's CDR3 is CASSSVVGGSRHEQYF. The CDR3, as DNA: TGTGCCAGCAGCTCCGTAGTTGGCGGGAGTCGGCACGAGCAGTACTTC.

This clonotype showed up just a few times. This chain joins TRBV20-1 and TRBJ2-7, with 9 bases identical to TRBD1. After removal of 5 bases from V and 4 bases from J, the junction contained 6 bases not matched to a gene. CDR3 size: 13 residues. Looked up from germline, CDR1 is DFQATT and CDR2 is SNEGSKA (reference sequence). CDR3 protein: CSAWTGDWYEQYF. CDR3 coding DNA: TGCAGTGCTTGGACAGGGGATTGGTACGAGCAGTACTTC.

This chain connects TRBV2 to TRBJ2-2; maybe TRBD1 (5 bases). The CDR3 has 13 amino acids. Looked up from germline, CDR1 is SNHLY and CDR2 is FYNNEI. Deletions cut 4 bases from V and 4 bases from J, with 7 bases between. CDR3: CASSVGVTGELFF. The CDR3 bases are TGTGCCAGCAGTGTAGGGGTCACCGGGGAGCTGTTTTTT.

The rearrangement joins TRBV6-5 to TRBJ1-2; 8 positions agree with TRBD1. The germline V gene has CDR1 MNHEY and CDR2 SVGAGI. The CDR3 covers 13 residues. The J segment lost 8 bases and the V segment lost 4 bases, leaving 6 bases of the junction unmatched. CDR3 sequence: CASSFGQGWGYTF. The CDR3 region has the DNA TGTGCCAGCAGTTTCGGACAGGGATGGGGCTACACCTTC.

This clonotype has a count of ten or more. The gene calls are TRBV9 and TRBJ2-7; 9 bases line up with TRBD2. CDR3 size: 14 residues. V lost 3 bases, J lost 9 bases, and 10 bases stayed unmatched. Germline CDR1 reads SGDLS; CDR2 reads YYNGEE. The CDR3 nucleotides read TGTGCCAGCAGCGCGACTAGCGGCCCGGGTTTGCAGTACTTC. Translated, it gives CASSATSGPGLQYF.

This clonotype was detected many times. The rearrangement links TRBV29-1 to TRBJ1-1, with D perhaps matching TRBD1 (5 bases). Trimming took 8 bases from V and 4 from J, leaving 11 bases between them. The CDR3 totals 11 residues. CDR1 and CDR2 (germline): SQVTM, ANQGSEA. CDR3 coding DNA: TGCAGCCTTTCAGGGCCCACTGAAGCTTTCTTT. The encoded protein is CSLSGPTEAFF.

V is TRBV28 and J is TRBJ1-1; 7 bases match TRBD1. Germline V lookup: CDR1 MDHEN, CDR2 SYDVKM. V lost 3 bases and J lost 2; bases outside the gene matches: 6. The CDR3 runs to 15 residues. In DNA form, the CDR3 reads TGTGCCAGCAGTTTTCTGCAGGGGGGAAACACTGAAGCTTTCTTT. Its protein is CASSFLQGGNTEAFF.

This clonotype is judged medium-sized. The V and J genes are TRBV10-1 and TRBJ2-5; D tentatively reads TRBD1 or TRBD2 (5 bases each). This CDR3 region has 13 residues. Looked up from germline, CDR1 is WNHNN and CDR2 is SYGVQD (reference sequence). Between the trimmed V and J ends, which lost 0 bases and 3 bases, there was a span of 5 bases. The CDR3 coding sequence is TGCGCCAGCAGTGAGTCGGGGGAAGAGACCCAGTACTTC. Translation: CASSESGEETQYF.

The chain links TRBV11-2 to TRBJ2-2, with 9 bases that match TRBD1. The junction had 7 bases not matched to a gene; V was cut back by 5 bases and J by 0 bases. Germline V CDR1 and CDR2: SGHAT, FQNNGV. The CDR3 extends over 17 amino acids. In DNA form, the CDR3 reads TGTGCCAGCAGCATCTTCAGGACAGGGGCGAACACCGGGGAGCTGTTTTTT. Its protein product is CASSIFRTGANTGELFF.

This chain joins TRBV11-2 and TRBJ1-5; D might be TRBD1 (6 bases). The ends were cut back, 0 bases at V and 1 base at J, with 10 bases in the middle. This CDR3 has 16 amino acids. The V gene's germline CDR1 is SGHAT and CDR2 FQNNGV. CDR3 nucleotides: TGTGCCAGCAGCTTAGATCCCGGGACAAGCAATCAGCCCCAGCATTTT. It encodes CASSLDPGTSNQPQHF. The full variable domain, with the rest looked up from reference TRBV11-2 and TRBJ1-5, is EAGVAQSPRYKIIEKRQSVAFWCNPISGHATLYWYQQILGQGPKLLIQFQNNGVVDDSQLPKDRFSAERLKGVDSTLKIQPAKLEDSAVYLCASSLDPGTSNQPQHFGDGTRLSIL.

This chain uses TRBV14 with TRBJ1-1; no clear D gene. CDR3 length equals 15 residues. V was clipped by 1 base and J by 5 bases, with 14 bases between them. CDR1 SGHDN and CDR2 FVKESK come from the germline V gene. CDR3: CASSQAGRAGTEAFF. CDR3 DNA sequence: TGTGCCAGCAGCCAAGCTGGAAGGGCGGGGACTGAAGCTTTCTTT.

The CDR3 loop is CASSSPRGGTDTQYF. Written as DNA, the CDR3 is TGTGCCAGCAGTTCCCCTCGGGGGGGCACAGATACGCAGTATTTT. This rearrangement joins TRBV28 to TRBJ2-3; TRBD2 matches 7 bases. This CDR3 contains 15 residues. V was pared by 4 bases and J by 1 base, with 5 bases of the junction left unmatched. Germline-derived CDR1 and CDR2 are MDHEN and SYDVKM. The entire variable domain, with the rest obtained from reference TRBV28 and TRBJ2-3, is as follows: DVKVTQSSRYLVKRTGEKVFLECVQDMDHENMFWYRQDPGLGLRLIYFSYDVKMKEKGDIPEGYSVSREKKERFSLILESASTNQTSMYLCASSSPRGGTDTQYFGPGTRLTVL.

This clonotype was found many times. The chain has TRBV29-1 and TRBJ2-7, with a weak D call TRBD2 (6 bases). V was trimmed by 7 bases and J by 5 bases, leaving 15 bases between them. Germline V gene lookup returns CDR1 SQVTM and CDR2 ANQGSEA. This CDR3 contains 12 residues. The CDR3, as DNA: TGCAGCGGAGGAGGGGATGGGGACGAGCAGTACTTC. Its translation is CSGGGDGDEQYF.

The table lists this clonotype with many counts. The chain is built from TRBV11-1 and TRBJ1-1; no clear D gene. The CDR3 has 14 residues. Germline CDR1 reads SGHAT; CDR2 reads FQDESV (reference sequence). V was pared by 6 bases and J by 5 bases, with 16 bases between. This CDR3 is CASSLRAGRTEAFF. The CDR3 nucleotides are TGTGCCAGCAGTCTAAGGGCGGGTCGGACTGAAGCTTTCTTT.

This clonotype has ten or more counts. CDR3 coding DNA: TGTGCCAGCAGTGTCCTAGCCTTTCGGCAGTACTTC. It yields the protein CASSVLAFRQYF. The rearrangement joins TRBV2 to TRBJ2-7; D might be TRBD2 (5 bases). This CDR3 spans 12 amino acids. Germline CDR1 SNHLY, CDR2 FYNNEI. The V gene lost 4 bases and the J gene lost 9 bases, with 13 bases spanning the gap.

This clonotype was counted at least ten times. The rearrangement uses TRBV20-1 and TRBJ2-7; TRBD1 matches at 10 bases. The CDR3 is 14 residues long. Germline-derived CDR1 and CDR2 are DFQATT and SNEGSKA (reference sequence). V was pared by 2 bases and J by 5 bases, with 6 bases of the junction left unmatched. The CDR3 region has the DNA TGCAGTGCTAGACGACAGGGGGCGGACGACGAGCAGTACTTC. It is translated as CSARRQGADDEQYF.

This clonotype was picked up many times. This sequence joins TRBV28 and TRBJ2-7, with D uncertain. V was pared by 3 bases and J by 2 bases, with 5 bases between. Germline V gene lookup returns CDR1 MDHEN and CDR2 SYDVKM. CDR3 size: 12 residues. The CDR3 region is CASSLMAYEQYF. The CDR3 DNA follows: TGTGCCAGCAGTTTGATGGCCTACGAGCAGTACTTC.

As for this clonotype: A junction boundary mismatches the germline segment, possibly from a read error. The chain links TRBV19 to TRBJ2-2; 7 bases fit TRBD1. The CDR3 contains 15 residues. Germline loops: CDR1 LNHDA, CDR2 SQIVND (reference sequence). This chain's CDR3 is CASRIEDRVPGELFF. CDR3 in DNA: TGTGCCAGTAGGATAGAAGACAGGGTCCCCGGGGAGCTGTTTTTT.

This chain links TRBV19 with TRBJ2-7, with D perhaps matching TRBD1 or TRBD2 (5 bases each). CDR1 is LNHDA, CDR2 SQIVND, per germline (reference sequence). CDR3 length: 14 amino acids. The V and J ends lost 5 bases and 3 bases respectively, with 14 bases between them. The CDR3 reads CASSPPGSLYEQYF. In DNA form, the CDR3 reads TGTGCCAGTAGTCCGCCAGGGAGTCTCTACGAGCAGTACTTC. Complete variable domain (other parts from reference TRBV19 and TRBJ2-7): DGGITQSPKYLFRKEGQNVTLSCEQNLNHDAMYWYRQDPGQGLRLIYYSQIVNDFQKGDIAEGYSVSREKKESFPLTVTSAQKNPTAFYLCASSPPGSLYEQYFGPGTRLTVT.

The chain is built from TRBV18 and TRBJ1-1, with D perhaps TRBD1 (5 bases). CDR1 is KGHSH, CDR2 LQKENI, per germline. The CDR3 is 15 residues long. Trimming shortened V by 5 bases and J by 1 base, and 14 bases separated the two germline ends. CDR3 sequence (DNA): TGTGCCAGCTCATTAAACCCGGGGACGAACACTGAAGCTTTCTTT. This translates into CASSLNPGTNTEAFF.

V is TRBV5-1 and J is TRBJ1-6; the D gene is possibly TRBD1 (5 bases). The CDR3 contains 15 residues. CDR1 and CDR2 (germline): SGHRS, YFSETQ. The V gene lost 4 bases and the J gene lost 3 bases, with 11 bases spanning the gap. The CDR3 sequence: CASSLGTDYNSPLHF. The CDR3 DNA is TGCGCCAGCAGCCTCGGGACTGACTATAATTCACCCCTCCACTTT.

J is TRBJ2-7 and V is TRBV6-2 or TRBV6-3, with D maybe TRBD1 (5 bases). Trimming pared 7 bases from V and 1 base from J, leaving 11 bases between. The V gene's germline CDR1 is MNHEY and CDR2 SVGEGT. The CDR3 has 13 residues. The CDR3 DNA sequence: TGTGCCAGCAACTGGGGCGGTTCCTACGAGCAGTACTTC. This gives the protein CASNWGGSYEQYF.

This clonotype occurred many times. The chain employs TRBV27 and TRBJ1-2, with D possibly being TRBD1 (5 bases). Trimming removed 3 bases at V and 8 bases at J, with 19 bases between. The CDR3 has 15 amino acids. The germline CDR1 and CDR2 sequences are MNHEY and SMNVEV (reference sequence). CDR3 nucleotides: TGTGCCAGCAGTTTCCCCCAGGGAGGGGTAATCGGCTACACCTTC. Encoded protein: CASSFPQGGVIGYTF.

This clonotype was seen ten or more times. The gene calls are TRBV27 and TRBJ1-2; D unclear. CDR3 length equals 13 residues. Trimming pared 1 base from V and 5 bases from J, leaving 8 bases between. CDR1 is MNHEY and CDR2 is SMNVEV in the germline V gene (reference sequence). The CDR3 DNA sequence: TGTGCCAGCAGTTTATTAGGCGGATATGGCTACACCTTC. Its translation is CASSLLGGYGYTF.

This clonotype was found a few times. The CDR3 spells CASSRTGGENIQYF. CDR3 DNA sequence: TGTGCCAGCAGCCGGACAGGGGGCGAAAACATTCAGTACTTC. J is TRBJ2-4 and V is TRBV5-6, with 11 nucleotides matching TRBD1. V shed 4 bases and J 5 bases; nucleotides not matched to a gene: 2. CDR1 SGHDT and CDR2 YYEEEE come from the germline V gene. CDR3 length: 14 residues. Together with reference TRBV5-6 and TRBJ2-4, the CDR3 gives the full variable domain: DAGVTQSPTHLIKTRGQQVTLRCSPKSGHDTVSWYQQALGQGPQFIFQYYEEEERQRGNFPDRFSGHQFPNYSSELNVNALLLGDSALYLCASSRTGGENIQYFGAGTRLSVL.

This clonotype was picked up many times. The chain combines TRBV6-5 with TRBJ1-2, with D unclear. Trimming left V 2 bases short and J 4 bases short, with 8 bases between. The CDR3 runs 13 residues. The germline V gene has CDR1 MNHEY and CDR2 SVGAGI. The CDR3 reads CASSYKTFYGYTF. CDR3 DNA sequence: TGTGCCAGCAGTTACAAGACATTCTATGGCTACACCTTC.

The genes are TRBV2 and TRBJ2-7; 7 bases are a match to TRBD1. V gave up 6 bases and J gave up 2 bases; unmatched junction bases: 4. The CDR3 consists of 13 residues. From germline, CDR1 is SNHLY and CDR2 FYNNEI. The CDR3 is CASSDTGAYEQYF. DNA for the CDR3: TGTGCCAGCAGCGACACAGGGGCCTACGAGCAGTACTTC.

This clonotype has at least ten counts. The chain combines TRBV5-1 with TRBJ2-2; 7 bases line up with TRBD2. The germline V gene has CDR1 SGHRS and CDR2 YFSETQ. The V segment lost 6 bases and the J segment 3 bases; nucleotides outside the gene matches: 14. The CDR3 spans 17 residues. The CDR3 nucleotides are TGCGCCAGCATACCGGGACTACGGACTTTGGACACCGGGGAGCTGTTTTTT. As protein: CASIPGLRTLDTGELFF.

This chain connects TRBV6-1 to TRBJ2-7; 10 bases are shared with TRBD1. The CDR3 runs to 14 residues. Germline values: CDR1 MNHNS, CDR2 SASEGT. V gave up 8 bases and J gave up 0 bases; unmatched junction bases: 4. The CDR3: CASHGQGGSYEQYF. Written as DNA, the CDR3 is TGTGCCAGCCATGGACAGGGGGGCTCCTACGAGCAGTACTTC.